The rows below give T cell receptor beta chains drawn from one sample of a study of a mutant IDH1 vaccine in newly diagnosed glioma. Data came from immunoSEQ multiplex PCR; TCRdb stores just in-frame clones and leaves some out. The sample has 50,000 to 65,000 clones; roughly 90% are singletons. The antigens of these receptors remain unknown. The sample was PBMCs, taken from a glioma patient whose treatment included an IDH1 peptide vaccine. The receptors come from a man aged 50 to 59 with glioma. Both conserved end residues are part of each CDR3. The D gene is left open where the match is weak. The size of a clone is reported for some rows only, either as once, few or many, or as a class for expanded clones.

d_call clone_size j_call cdr3_length v_call cdr3_aa cdr3_nt
TRBD1 few TRBJ1-1 14 TRBV4-1 CASSPQGAGTEAFF TGCGCCAGCAGCCCACAGGGGGCTGGGACTGAAGCTTTCTTT
. . TRBJ2-1 15 TRBV6-1 CASRMGGLSYNEQFF TGTGCCAGCAGGATGGGGGGCCTCTCGTACAATGAGCAGTTCTTC
. . TRBJ2-7 14 TRBV30 CAWSVGTYGDEQYF TGTGCCTGGAGTGTGGGGACTTACGGCGACGAGCAGTACTTC
. once TRBJ1-4 16 TRBV7-9 CASSLTLSPTNEKLFF TGTGCCAGCAGCCTTACGCTCAGTCCAACTAATGAAAAACTGTTTTTT
. once TRBJ2-3 15 TRBV5-1 CASSGTGASTDTQYF TGCGCCAGCTCCGGGACCGGGGCCAGCACAGATACGCAGTATTTT
TRBD2 once TRBJ2-5 16 TRBV19 CASSIQTSGGRETQYF TGTGCCAGTAGTATACAAACTAGCGGCGGACGGGAGACCCAGTACTTC
. . TRBJ2-7 14 TRBV9 CASSAGTDSYEQYF TGTGCCAGCAGCGCCGGGACGGACTCTTACGAGCAGTACTTC
TRBD1 . TRBJ1-5 14 TRBV2 CASTSGTGTQPQHF TGTGCCAGCACCTCCGGGACAGGGACTCAGCCCCAGCATTTT
. once TRBJ2-7 15 TRBV28 CASSAADGYHYEQYF TGTGCCAGCAGTGCCGCGGACGGGTACCACTACGAGCAGTACTTC
. . TRBJ2-2 15 TRBV5-4 CASSFAGPNTGELFF TGTGCCAGCAGCTTTGCAGGGCCGAACACCGGGGAGCTGTTTTTT
. . TRBJ1-4 15 TRBV28 CASSFRGSTNEKLFF TGTGCCAGCAGTTTTAGGGGGTCGACTAATGAAAAACTGTTTTTT
. . TRBJ2-7 15 TRBV21-1 CASSSRDRGLYEQYF TGTGCCAGCAGCTCCCGGGACAGGGGACTTTACGAGCAGTACTTC
. once TRBJ2-7 17 TRBV5-4 CASSLGMRTTSPYEQYF TGTGCCAGCAGCTTGGGGATGAGGACAACCAGCCCCTACGAGCAGTACTTC
TRBD1 . TRBJ2-3 18 TRBV9 CASSAQTGTGGFTDTQYF TGTGCCAGCAGCGCTCAAACCGGGACAGGGGGCTTCACAGATACGCAGTATTTT
. . TRBJ1-2 14 TRBV6-6 CASSYRAGGGGYTF TGTGCCAGCAGTTACAGGGCGGGGGGTGGTGGCTACACCTTC
. . TRBJ1-2 12 TRBV28 CASSLLGHGYTF TGTGCCAGCAGTTTGTTAGGGCATGGCTACACCTTC
TRBD1 . TRBJ1-1 17 TRBV10-3 CAISESRTGAYFTEAFF TGTGCCATCAGTGAGTCCCGGACAGGGGCTTACTTCACTGAAGCTTTCTTT
TRBD1 . TRBJ1-1 15 TRBV4-3 CASKVQGARDTEAFF TGCGCCAGTAAAGTACAGGGGGCGCGGGACACTGAAGCTTTCTTT
. . TRBJ1-2 17 TRBV7-9 CASSISGAPRVPYGYTF TGTGCCAGCAGCATCTCTGGGGCCCCTCGGGTTCCGTATGGCTACACCTTC
. . TRBJ1-6 16 TRBV7-9 CASSTLRGSGNSPLHF TGTGCCAGCAGCACGCTTCGAGGGAGCGGTAATTCACCCCTCCACTTT
. . TRBJ1-4 16 TRBV4-1 CASSKRVVGSNEKLFF TGCGCCAGCAGCAAAAGGGTCGTAGGGAGTAATGAAAAACTGTTTTTT
TRBD2 . TRBJ2-1 15 TRBV5-1 CASSFHGGEKSEQFF TGCGCCAGCAGCTTCCACGGGGGGGAGAAGTCTGAGCAGTTCTTC
. . TRBJ2-7 14 TRBV19 CASSSGTLTYEQYF TGTGCCAGTAGTTCCGGGACGCTAACCTACGAGCAGTACTTC
. . TRBJ2-5 15 TRBV7-3 CASSSGGGRLETQYF TGTGCCAGCAGCTCCGGGGGCGGGAGATTAGAGACCCAGTACTTC
TRBD1 . TRBJ1-3 15 TRBV9 CASSEETGPGNTIYF TGTGCCAGCAGCGAAGAGACAGGGCCTGGAAACACCATATATTTT
TRBD1 . TRBJ1-2 16 TRBV7-9 CASSLGTGRTSYGYTF TGTGCCAGCAGCTTAGGGACAGGGCGCACAAGCTATGGCTACACCTTC
. . TRBJ1-5 14 TRBV4-3 CASSQDRWGQPQHF TGCGCCAGCAGCCAAGATAGATGGGGACAGCCCCAGCATTTT
. . TRBJ1-1 13 TRBV4-3 CASSRPLKPEAFF TGCGCCAGCAGCCGACCCTTGAAACCTGAAGCTTTCTTT
. . TRBJ2-6 16 TRBV6-6 CASTYSSSSGANVLTF TGTGCCAGCACCTACTCTAGTTCCTCTGGGGCCAACGTCCTGACTTTC
. . TRBJ2-3 15 TRBV9 CASSGSSGYADTQYF TGTGCCAGCAGCGGATCCTCAGGGTACGCAGATACGCAGTATTTT
. . TRBJ2-7 14 TRBV7-2 CASSTGLPTYEQYF TGTGCCAGCAGCACGGGACTTCCAACCTACGAGCAGTACTTC
. . TRBJ2-3 14 TRBV12-5 CASGPSRSTDTQYF TGTGCTAGTGGACCCTCCAGAAGCACAGATACGCAGTATTTT
. . TRBJ2-5 12 TRBV2 CASSDRAREQYF TGTGCCAGCAGTGACAGGGCGAGGGAGCAGTACTTC
TRBD1 once TRBJ1-1 12 TRBV6-5 CATRQGAVEAFF TGTGCCACTCGACAGGGGGCGGTTGAAGCTTTCTTT
. . TRBJ2-2 18 TRBV29-1 CSPAGIRGGESETGELFF TGCAGCCCTGCGGGGATAAGAGGGGGCGAATCGGAAACCGGGGAGCTGTTTTTT
. . TRBJ1-2 13 TRBV28 CASSRKPNYGYTF TGTGCCAGCAGTAGGAAACCTAACTATGGCTACACCTTC
. . TRBJ1-1 13 TRBV15 CATSREASTEAFF TGTGCCACCAGCAGAGAGGCCAGCACTGAAGCTTTCTTT
TRBD2 . TRBJ2-1 14 TRBV29-1 CSVELAGGADEQFF TGCAGCGTTGAGCTAGCGGGGGGGGCCGATGAGCAGTTCTTC
TRBD1 . TRBJ1-6 13 TRBV19 CASSNRGNSPLHF TGTGCCAGTAGTAACAGGGGTAATTCACCCCTCCACTTT
. . TRBJ1-6 14 TRBV9 CASSVHGYNSPLHF TGTGCCAGCAGCGTACACGGTTATAATTCACCCCTCCACTTT
TRBD1 . TRBJ2-7 14 TRBV6-5 CASRPGTGGYEQYF TGTGCCAGCAGACCCGGGACAGGGGGCTACGAGCAGTACTTC
TRBD1 . TRBJ1-3 16 TRBV7-9 CASSLVGQGTGNTIYF TGTGCCAGCAGCTTAGTAGGACAGGGTACTGGAAACACCATATATTTT
TRBD1 . TRBJ2-7 16 TRBV15 CATSRDRGQVTYEQYF TGTGCCACCAGCAGAGATCGGGGACAGGTCACCTACGAGCAGTACTTC
TRBD1 once TRBJ2-7 14 TRBV5-1 CASSLPGQGREQYF TGCGCCAGCAGCTTGCCCGGACAGGGGAGAGAGCAGTACTTC
TRBD1 once TRBJ1-1 13 TRBV2 CASEGQGETEAFF TGTGCCAGCGAAGGACAGGGAGAGACTGAAGCTTTCTTT
. . TRBJ2-7 14 TRBV9 CASSEGGTRGEQYF TGTGCCAGCAGCGAGGGCGGTACGAGAGGTGAGCAGTACTTC
TRBD1 once TRBJ2-7 15 TRBV30 CAWSRGGQGAYEQYF TGTGCCTGGAGTCGCGGCGGACAGGGCGCCTACGAGCAGTACTTC
. . TRBJ2-7 17 TRBV4-2 CASSQERPGLTSYEQYF TGTGCCAGCAGCCAAGAGAGACCGGGACTGACCTCCTACGAGCAGTACTTC
TRBD2 . TRBJ2-3 16 TRBV5-6 CASSLTSGGLTDTQYF TGTGCCAGCAGCTTGACTAGCGGGGGGCTCACAGATACGCAGTATTTT
. . TRBJ1-2 14 TRBV2 CASSVIGGADGYTF TGTGCCAGCAGTGTAATAGGGGGGGCGGATGGCTACACCTTC
. . TRBJ2-5 15 TRBV27 CASSLQARGGETQYF TGTGCCAGCAGTTTACAGGCGCGGGGAGGAGAGACCCAGTACTTC
. once TRBJ2-1 12 TRBV11-3 CASSLRGHEQFF TGTGCCAGCAGCTTGCGGGGGCATGAGCAGTTCTTC
. few TRBJ2-1 15 TRBV5-4 CASSIGLTGDHEQFF TGTGCCAGCAGCATCGGACTAACCGGGGATCATGAGCAGTTCTTC
. . TRBJ2-5 13 TRBV5-4 CASSLGQVETQYF TGTGCCAGCAGCTTGGGGCAGGTAGAGACCCAGTACTTC
TRBD1 . TRBJ2-7 14 TRBV9 CASSVEDRYDEQYF TGTGCCAGCAGCGTAGAGGACAGGTACGACGAGCAGTACTTC
TRBD1 . TRBJ1-1 12 TRBV19 CATVQGGTEAFF TGTGCCACCGTCCAGGGGGGCACTGAAGCTTTCTTT
. . TRBJ1-5 14 TRBV28 CVSSRVRSNQPQHF TGTGTTTCGAGTCGGGTTCGGAGCAATCAGCCCCAGCATTTT
. few TRBJ1-1 13 TRBV5-1 CASTEMGDTEAFF TGCGCCAGCACTGAGATGGGGGACACTGAAGCTTTCTTT
TRBD1 . TRBJ2-5 15 TRBV7-7 CASRPGTGGQETQYF TGTGCTAGCAGGCCCGGGACAGGGGGCCAAGAGACCCAGTACTTC